Presented here are 30 T cell receptor beta chains from one specimen sequenced in a study of cytomegalovirus exposure and HLA in healthy donors. PCR amplification relied on 60 Vbeta primers (plus 13 Jbeta primers). Only in-frame clones appear in the TCRdb table, and some are missing; sequencing was by immunoSEQ multiplex PCR. The sample yields 150,000 to 200,000 clones, around 78% seen once. Sequenced: PBMCs. The receptors originated from a man aged 25 to 45 in good health and CMV-seronegative.

This chain joins TRBV6-5 and TRBJ2-7, with a weak D call TRBD1 (6 bases). V was shortened by 4 bases and J by 4 bases, with 20 bases between the two germline ends. The CDR3 extends over 16 amino acids. From germline, CDR1 is MNHEY and CDR2 SVGAGI. CDR3 sequence reads: CASSSSGWGRGYEQYF. In nucleotides, the CDR3 is TGTGCCAGCAGTTCATCAGGTTGGGGCAGGGGTTACGAGCAGTACTTC.

There are a few counts of this clone. The DNA of the CDR3 is TGCGCCAGCAGCTTGGGGAGCGGGAGGCAGACCCAGTACTTC. Its protein is CASSLGSGRQTQYF. This chain joins TRBV5-1 and TRBJ2-5; 9 nucleotides agree with TRBD2. Germline lookup yields CDR1 SGHRS and CDR2 YFSETQ. The CDR3 is made up of 14 amino acids. The trim removed 0 bases at V and 6 bases at J, leaving 3 bases unmatched.

A few counts support this clone. This chain joins TRBV28 and TRBJ2-2; 11 nucleotides agree with TRBD2. Per germline, CDR1 MDHEN and CDR2 SYDVKM. V was pared by 6 bases and J by 5 bases, with 5 bases of the junction left unmatched. This CDR3 spans 15 amino acids. The DNA of the CDR3 is TGTGCCAGCAGCTCGACTAGCGGGAAGACCGGGGAGCTGTTTTTT. Translating gives CASSSTSGKTGELFF.

The chain employs TRBV7-8 and TRBJ2-7; TRBD1 aligns across 11 bases. Germline V gene sequence: CDR1 SGHVS, CDR2 FQNEAQ. Unmatched junction bases numbered 17, after V lost 5 bases and J lost 5 bases. The CDR3 covers 18 residues. CDR3 residues: CASSARWTGTGGINEQYF. Here the CDR3 DNA reads TGTGCCAGCAGCGCACGCTGGACTGGGACAGGGGGGATTAACGAGCAGTACTTC.

This sequence joins TRBV28 and TRBJ2-2; 7 positions agree with TRBD1. V shed 6 bases and J 6 bases; nucleotides not matched to a gene: 1. There are 12 residues in the CDR3. Germline V gene lookup returns CDR1 MDHEN and CDR2 SYDVKM. DNA for the CDR3: TGTGCCAGCAGGCAGGGGGCCGGGGAGCTGTTTTTT. Amino acid sequence: CASRQGAGELFF.

The chain carries TRBV2 and TRBJ1-3; D gene ambiguous. This CDR3 is 12 amino acids long. The V gene lost 4 bases and the J gene lost 8 bases, with 9 bases spanning the gap. The germline V gene has CDR1 SNHLY and CDR2 FYNNEI. The CDR3: CASSVQTDTIYF. The CDR3 bases are TGTGCCAGCAGTGTACAGACGGACACCATATATTTT. The variable domain in full, with the rest retrieved from reference TRBV2 and TRBJ1-3, is EPEVTQTPSHQVTQMGQEVILRCVPISNHLYFYWYRQILGQKVEFLVSFYNNEISEKSEIFDDQFSVERPDGSNFTLKIRSTKLEDSAMYFCASSVQTDTIYFGEGSWLTVV.

This chain uses TRBV9 with TRBJ2-1, with 12 nucleotides matching TRBD2. The V and J ends lost 0 bases and 7 bases, in that order; junction bases with no gene match: 5. The germline CDR1 and CDR2 sequences are SGDLS and YYNGEE. The CDR3 loop spans 16 amino acids. CDR3 in amino acids: CASSVGLAGGDNEQFF. The CDR3, as DNA: TGTGCCAGCAGCGTAGGGCTAGCGGGAGGGGATAATGAGCAGTTCTTC.

V gene TRBV6-6 combines with J gene TRBJ2-2, with 9 bases matching TRBD1. The junction had 10 bases not matched to a gene; V was cut back by 8 bases and J by 6 bases. There are 15 residues in the CDR3. Germline CDR1 reads MNHNY; CDR2 reads SVGAGI (reference sequence). CDR3 protein: CASRTDRGLAGELFF. Here the CDR3 DNA reads TGTGCCAGCCGCACGGACAGGGGATTGGCCGGGGAGCTGTTTTTT.

The rearrangement joins TRBV10-1 to TRBJ2-2; tentatively, D is TRBD2 (5 bases). This CDR3 contains 13 residues. Germline V CDR1 and CDR2: WNHNN, SYGVQD (reference sequence). Trimming removed 5 bases from V and 2 bases from J, with 6 bases in between. CDR3 coding DNA: TGCGCCAGCAGTCCGGGAAACACCGGGGAGCTGTTTTTT. The encoded protein is CASSPGNTGELFF.

This clone showed up many times. The V call is TRBV7-2, the J call TRBJ2-1; 14 bases are a match to TRBD2. This CDR3 spans 15 amino acids. With V trimmed by 5 bases and J by 6 bases, 3 bases remained unmatched. The germline V gene has CDR1 SGHTA and CDR2 FQGNSA. The CDR3 protein is CASSQGLAGGNEQFF. In nucleotides, the CDR3 is TGTGCCAGCAGCCAAGGACTAGCGGGGGGCAATGAGCAGTTCTTC.

The rearrangement uses TRBV25-1 and TRBJ1-1, with D unclear. The CDR3 totals 14 residues. The V end was cut by 2 bases, the J end by 1 base, with 8 bases between. Per the germline V gene, CDR1 is MGHDK and CDR2 is SYGVNS. CDR3 DNA sequence: TGTGCCAGCAGTGAAAGCGGGGAGAACACTGAAGCTTTCTTT. Its translation is CASSESGENTEAFF.

The J gene is TRBJ1-5, the V gene TRBV2; D not certain. V was pared by 4 bases and J by 2 bases, with 12 bases between. Germline CDR1 is SNHLY and CDR2 is FYNNEI. The CDR3 consists of 15 residues. CDR3 protein: CASSVMRERNQPQHF. The CDR3 bases are TGTGCCAGCAGTGTTATGCGGGAGCGCAATCAGCCCCAGCATTTT.

The chain uses TRBV10-3 and TRBJ2-7; TRBD1 matches at 9 bases. CDR3 length: 18 residues. V was clipped by 0 bases and J by 3 bases; unmatched bases: 12. The V gene's germline CDR1 is ENHRY and CDR2 SYGVKD. The CDR3: CAISESKTWDRANYEQYF. The CDR3, as DNA: TGTGCCATCAGTGAGTCAAAAACATGGGACAGGGCTAACTACGAGCAGTACTTC.

The chain combines TRBV5-1 with TRBJ1-4; possibly TRBD1 for D (6 bases). CDR1 is SGHRS, CDR2 YFSETQ, per germline. V gave up 2 bases and J gave up 5 bases, with 10 bases separating them. The CDR3 contains 14 residues. The CDR3 DNA reads as TGCGCCAGCAGCTTTGCACAGGGCAATGAAAAACTGTTTTTT. This codes for CASSFAQGNEKLFF. The full variable domain, completed using reference TRBV5-1 and TRBJ1-4, is KAGVTQTPRYLIKTRGQQVTLSCSPISGHRSVSWYQQTPGQGLQFLFEYFSETQRNKGNFPGRFSGRQFSNSRSEMNVSTLELGDSALYLCASSFAQGNEKLFFGSGTQLSVL.

The rearrangement uses TRBV4-2 and TRBJ1-1; D is unclear. The CDR3 is 14 residues long. Germline V gene data show CDR1 as LGHNA and CDR2 as YNFKEQ. The germline V and J ends were trimmed by 0 bases and 5 bases, with 10 bases remaining between them. The CDR3 nucleotides are TGTGCCAGCAGCCAAGATACGGGGAAGACTGAAGCTTTCTTT. Translation: CASSQDTGKTEAFF.

The chain recombines TRBV19 with TRBJ1-5; 7 bases map to TRBD1. CDR3 length: 14 amino acids. Germline trimming cut 5 bases from V and 6 bases from J; bases unmatched to any gene: 7. CDR1 and CDR2 from the germline V gene are LNHDA and SQIVND (reference sequence). In nucleotides, the CDR3 is TGTGCCAGTAGTGGACAGGTAACAGGTCAGCCCCAGCATTTT. Translation gives CASSGQVTGQPQHF.

The rearrangement joins TRBV11-3 to TRBJ2-7, with D maybe TRBD2 (5 bases). The CDR3 is made up of 14 amino acids. With 7 bases removed from V and 3 bases from J, the gap between germline ends came to 16 bases. Germline V lookup: CDR1 SGHNT, CDR2 YENEEA. CDR3 region: CASKELGDRYEQYF. The CDR3 coding sequence is TGTGCCAGCAAAGAACTAGGAGACCGCTACGAGCAGTACTTC.

This clone was seen a single time. CDR3: CASSHEGGLAKNIQYF. The CDR3 DNA sequence: TGCGCCAGCAGCCATGAGGGGGGGCTAGCCAAAAACATTCAGTACTTC. The chain has TRBV4-1 and TRBJ2-4; possibly TRBD2 for D (7 bases). Per the germline V gene, CDR1 is MGHRA and CDR2 is YSYEKL. Trimming removed 3 bases from V and 0 bases from J, with 12 bases in between. The CDR3 contains 16 residues.

CDR3 in amino acids: CASSLREDLINEQFF. Here the CDR3 DNA reads TGTGCCAGCAGTTTACGGGAGGACCTGATCAATGAGCAGTTCTTC. The rearrangement uses TRBV28 and TRBJ2-1; 7 bases match TRBD2. The CDR3 is 15 residues long. Germline CDR1 reads MDHEN; CDR2 reads SYDVKM. Trimming took 2 bases from V and 6 from J; bases not matched to a gene: 7.

The CDR3 loop reads CASKVGTAASGNIQYF. CDR3 coding DNA: TGTGCCAGCAAAGTTGGGACAGCCGCATCTGGGAACATTCAGTACTTC. V usage is TRBV2 and J usage is TRBJ2-4; 7 nucleotides match TRBD1. The V gene end was trimmed by 7 bases and the J gene end by 7 bases; junction bases not matched to a gene: 16. This CDR3 is 16 amino acids long. Germline values: CDR1 SNHLY, CDR2 FYNNEI. Based on the CDR3 plus reference TRBV2 and TRBJ2-4, the full variable domain is EPEVTQTPSHQVTQMGQEVILRCVPISNHLYFYWYRQILGQKVEFLVSFYNNEISEKSEIFDDQFSVERPDGSNFTLKIRSTKLEDSAMYFCASKVGTAASGNIQYFGAGTRLSVL.

The chain joins TRBV11-2 to TRBJ2-4, with D tentatively TRBD1 (7 bases). Trimming removed 5 bases at V and 1 base at J, with 15 bases between. Germline loops: CDR1 SGHAT, CDR2 FQNNGV. The length of the CDR3 is 16 residues. This chain's CDR3 is CASSPGGGAAKNIQYF. The CDR3 DNA follows: TGTGCCAGCAGCCCCGGAGGGGGCGCTGCCAAAAACATTCAGTACTTC.

A single count supports this clone. The same CDR3 is also encoded by other DNA sequences in this sample. The gene calls are TRBV28 and TRBJ1-2; D ambiguous. Germline V gene data show CDR1 as MDHEN and CDR2 as SYDVKM. The V end lost 3 bases, the J end lost 2 bases, and 4 bases lay between the germline ends. The CDR3 is 12 amino acids. CDR3 protein: CASSFLNYGYTF. CDR3 sequence (DNA): TGTGCCAGCAGTTTCCTCAACTATGGCTACACCTTC.

This clone was recorded only once. The chain uses TRBV5-4 and TRBJ2-1; TRBD2 matches 8 bases. The CDR3 extends over 13 amino acids. Per the germline V gene, CDR1 is SGHNT and CDR2 is YYREEE (reference sequence). The junction had 5 bases not matched to a gene; V was cut back by 2 bases and J by 10 bases. The CDR3: CASSLDRGGEQFF. The DNA of the CDR3 is TGTGCCAGCAGCTTAGACCGGGGGGGGGAGCAGTTCTTC.

The chain combines TRBV5-4 with TRBJ2-4; a possible D gene is TRBD2 (6 bases). This CDR3 has 16 residues. CDR1 and CDR2 from the germline V gene are SGHNT and YYREEE (reference sequence). Trimming removed 0 bases from V and 5 bases from J, with 15 bases in between. CDR3 amino acids: CASSLGGVASQNIQYF. The CDR3 DNA reads TGTGCCAGCAGCTTGGGGGGGGTGGCTTCACAAAACATTCAGTACTTC. Supplemented by reference TRBV5-4 and TRBJ2-4, the full variable domain reads ETGVTQSPTHLIKTRGQQVTLRCSSQSGHNTVSWYQQALGQGPQFIFQYYREEENGRGNFPPRFSGLQFPNYSSELNVNALELDDSALYLCASSLGGVASQNIQYFGAGTRLSVL.

The J gene is TRBJ1-1, the V gene TRBV7-2, with unresolved D. In germline, CDR1 is SGHTA, CDR2 FQGNSA. V dropped 1 base and J dropped 5 bases, with 11 bases sitting between them. This CDR3 spans 14 amino acids. This chain's CDR3 is CASSLVLGSTEAFF. CDR3 sequence (DNA): TGTGCCAGCAGCTTAGTGCTGGGGAGTACTGAAGCTTTCTTT.

Here the CDR3 reads CSVESGLAGEFEQFF. The CDR3 DNA is TGCAGCGTTGAATCCGGACTAGCGGGAGAATTTGAGCAGTTCTTC. This chain joins TRBV29-1 and TRBJ2-1; 13 positions match TRBD2. V gave up 2 bases and J gave up 9 bases; unmatched junction bases: 7. The germline V gene encodes CDR1 SQVTM and CDR2 ANQGSEA. The CDR3 extends over 15 amino acids.

This sequence joins TRBV19 and TRBJ2-7; D unresolved. Germline CDR1 reads LNHDA; CDR2 reads SQIVND (reference sequence). V was trimmed by 0 bases and J by 6 bases, leaving 9 bases between them. This CDR3 spans 13 amino acids. The chain's CDR3 is CASSIDLFAEQYF. The CDR3 DNA follows: TGTGCCAGTAGTATAGATCTATTCGCCGAGCAGTACTTC. The full variable domain, its missing parts supplied by reference TRBV19 and TRBJ2-7, is DGGITQSPKYLFRKEGQNVTLSCEQNLNHDAMYWYRQDPGQGLRLIYYSQIVNDFQKGDIAEGYSVSREKKESFPLTVTSAQKNPTAFYLCASSIDLFAEQYFGPGTRLTVT.

This chain uses TRBV2 with TRBJ2-7; the D is unclear. Trimming removed 7 bases at V and 2 bases at J, with 12 bases between. The CDR3 is 13 amino acids. Germline-derived CDR1 and CDR2 are SNHLY and FYNNEI. CDR3 residues: CASTGHYTYEQYF. CDR3 nucleotide sequence: TGTGCCAGCACTGGTCACTACACCTACGAGCAGTACTTC.

This chain connects TRBV11-1 to TRBJ2-1; a weak D match, TRBD1 (6 bases). Trimming took 4 bases from V and 7 from J, leaving 14 bases between them. The CDR3 covers 14 residues. Germline CDR1 reads SGHAT; CDR2 reads FQDESV (reference sequence). The CDR3 DNA sequence: TGTGCCAGCAGCTCTACAGGGAACAGGAATGAGCAGTTCTTC. Amino acids: CASSSTGNRNEQFF.

V is TRBV7-3 and J is TRBJ2-1; the match to TRBD2 covers 10 bases. Germline values: CDR1 SGHTA, CDR2 FQGTGA. The CDR3 consists of 16 residues. Losses at the gene ends were 6 bases for V and 8 bases for J; bases not matched to a gene: 13. This chain's CDR3 is CASREPGLAGVDEQFF. Here the CDR3 DNA reads TGTGCCAGCAGGGAACCCGGCCTAGCGGGAGTGGATGAGCAGTTCTTC.